This TCR beta chain was sequenced for a study of OX40 agonist ivuxolimab in advanced cancers. Concerning this clone itself: Its antigen is unknown.

Here immunoSEQ multiplex PCR was the method, and the copy in TCRdb shows in-frame clones only, minus some. Among about 71,000 clones listed, about 81% were seen once. Whole-study findings and limits: On average, a greater number of expanded clones characterised CD8+ T cells relative to CD4+.

This CDR3 region has 13 residues. Trimming took off 6 bases at V and 5 bases at J, with 10 bases between the two ends. The germline CDR1 and CDR2 sequences are LNHDA and SQIVND (reference sequence). V usage is TRBV19 and J usage is TRBJ1-4; possibly TRBD1 for D (6 bases). This specimen was CD4+ or CD8+ T cells sorted from blood, taken in a trial of the OX40 agonist ivuxolimab. The clonotype originates from an adult with an advanced solid tumor such as melanoma, head and neck, liver or kidney cancer. CDR3 amino acids: CASRDSANEKLFF. CDR3 nucleotide sequence: TGTGCCAGTAGGGACAGCGCCAATGAAAAACTGTTTTTT.